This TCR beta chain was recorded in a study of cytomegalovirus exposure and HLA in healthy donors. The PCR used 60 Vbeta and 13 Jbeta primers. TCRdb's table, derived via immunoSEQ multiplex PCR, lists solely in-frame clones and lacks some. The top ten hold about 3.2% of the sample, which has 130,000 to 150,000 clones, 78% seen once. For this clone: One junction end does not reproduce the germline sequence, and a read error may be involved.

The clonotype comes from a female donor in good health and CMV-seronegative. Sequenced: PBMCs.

CDR3: CSSSSSSYEQYF. DNA for the CDR3: TGTTCCAGCAGTTCGAGCTCCTACGAGCAGTACTTC. This chain connects TRBV27 to TRBJ2-7; no clear D gene. CDR1 is MNHEY and CDR2 is SMNVEV in the germline V gene (reference sequence). This CDR3 is 12 amino acids long.